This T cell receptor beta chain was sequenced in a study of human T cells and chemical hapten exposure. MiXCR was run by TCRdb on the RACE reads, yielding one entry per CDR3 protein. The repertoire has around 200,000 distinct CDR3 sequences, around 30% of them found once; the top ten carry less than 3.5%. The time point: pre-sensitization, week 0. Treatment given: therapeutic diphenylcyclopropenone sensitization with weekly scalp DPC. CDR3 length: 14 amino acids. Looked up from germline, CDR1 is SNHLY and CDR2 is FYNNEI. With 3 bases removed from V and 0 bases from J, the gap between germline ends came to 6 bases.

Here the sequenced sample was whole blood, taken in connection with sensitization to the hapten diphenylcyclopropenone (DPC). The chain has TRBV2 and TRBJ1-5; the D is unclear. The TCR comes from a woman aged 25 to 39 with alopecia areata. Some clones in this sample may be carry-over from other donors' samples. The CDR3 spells CASSDSYSNQPQHF. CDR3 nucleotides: TGTGCCAGCAGTGACAGCTATAGCAATCAGCCCCAGCATTTT. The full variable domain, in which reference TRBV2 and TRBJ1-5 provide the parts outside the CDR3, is EPEVTQTPSHQVTQMGQEVILRCVPISNHLYFYWYRQILGQKVEFLVSFYNNEISEKSEIFDDQFSVERPDGSNFTLKIRSTKLEDSAMYFCASSDSYSNQPQHFGDGTRLSIL.